Following are 3 T cell receptor beta chains from one sample sequenced in a study of cytomegalovirus exposure and HLA in healthy donors. Method: immunoSEQ multiplex PCR; TCRdb's copy keeps in-frame clones and lacks some. This sample carries about 200,000 clones, approximately 82% of them seen once, and the ten largest clones take about an eighth. Specimen: PBMCs. Receptor source: a woman in her 30s in good health and CMV-seropositive.

The rearrangement joins TRBV27 to TRBJ2-5; D is perhaps TRBD1 (6 bases). This CDR3 contains 13 residues. Trimming left V 5 bases short and J 1 base short, with 8 bases between. Germline lookup yields CDR1 MNHEY and CDR2 SMNVEV (reference sequence). CDR3 nucleotides: TGTGCCAGCAGTGCGACAGGCCAAGAGACCCAGTACTTC. Protein product: CASSATGQETQYF.

The chain links TRBV28 to TRBJ2-2, with 7 bases matching TRBD2. This CDR3 is 16 amino acids long. J gave up 3 bases and V 3 bases, and 7 bases lay outside the gene matches. Germline CDR1 reads MDHEN; CDR2 reads SYDVKM. DNA of the CDR3: TGTGCCAGCAGTTTTGAGGCGGGAGCCTACACCGGGGAGCTGTTTTTT. It codes for CASSFEAGAYTGELFF.

The chain recombines TRBV7-8 with TRBJ2-7; D uncertain. Trimming took off 2 bases at V and 3 bases at J, with 11 bases between the two ends. Per the germline V gene, CDR1 is SGHVS and CDR2 is FQNEAQ. This CDR3 is built from 14 residues. The CDR3 loop is CASSLNIAGYEQYF. In DNA form, the CDR3 reads TGTGCCAGCAGCTTAAATATTGCAGGCTACGAGCAGTACTTC.